The 14 T cell receptor beta chains below were found in one sample sequenced in a study of T cells in pancreatic ductal adenocarcinoma. Surgery without prior neoadjuvant therapy was the treatment of the selected pancreatic ductal adenocarcinoma patients. The method was immunoSEQ multiplex PCR; TCRdb's version includes in-frame clones alone and lacks a portion of them. The data hold tens of thousands of clones, with around nine tenths observed a single time. Material for sequencing was PBMCs. Receptors originate from a human donor with pancreatic ductal adenocarcinoma.

The chain couples TRBV29-1 to TRBJ2-5; D not resolved. V dropped 5 bases and J dropped 1 base, with 5 bases sitting between them. The CDR3 has 11 residues. The germline V gene has CDR1 SQVTM and CDR2 ANQGSEA. CDR3 sequence reads: CSVTPQETQYF. The DNA for the CDR3 is TGCAGCGTTACTCCCCAAGAGACCCAGTACTTC.

V and J are TRBV19 and TRBJ2-2; 8 positions agree with TRBD1. This CDR3 is built from 15 residues. From germline, CDR1 is LNHDA and CDR2 SQIVND (reference sequence). V was clipped by 3 bases and J by 6 bases; unmatched bases: 6. CDR3 amino acids: CASSIGQGLAGELFF. The CDR3 coding sequence is TGTGCCAGTAGTATCGGACAGGGTCTGGCCGGGGAGCTGTTTTTT. The whole variable domain, filled in from reference TRBV19 and TRBJ2-2, reads DGGITQSPKYLFRKEGQNVTLSCEQNLNHDAMYWYRQDPGQGLRLIYYSQIVNDFQKGDIAEGYSVSREKKESFPLTVTSAQKNPTAFYLCASSIGQGLAGELFFGEGSRLTVL.

Written as DNA, the CDR3 is TGTGCCAGCAGCTTAGTGGGGGGGGGCCTTCTAGGTCGGGACTACGAGCAGTACTTC. This translates into CASSLVGGGLLGRDYEQYF. The chain carries TRBV7-2 and TRBJ2-7; weak D call: TRBD2 (7 bases). V shed 1 base and J shed 3 bases, with 25 bases lying between them. Germline V gene sequence: CDR1 SGHTA, CDR2 FQGNSA. This CDR3 has 19 residues.

This chain uses TRBV7-9 with TRBJ2-1; 10 nucleotides line up with TRBD2. V was clipped by 2 bases and J by 10 bases; unmatched bases: 8. Germline V gives CDR1 SEHNR, CDR2 FQNEAQ (reference sequence). CDR3 length: 15 amino acids. The CDR3 DNA follows: TGTGCCAGCAGCTTAACTAGCGGGATAGTGAGGGAGCAGTTCTTC. It encodes CASSLTSGIVREQFF.

The chain carries TRBV7-9 and TRBJ2-7, with D maybe TRBD2 (6 bases). Trimming cost V 1 base and J 7 bases, with 14 bases left between them. The V gene's germline CDR1 is SEHNR and CDR2 FQNEAQ (reference sequence). This CDR3 has 14 amino acids. The CDR3 DNA reads as TGTGCCAGCAGCTTAGGGGGGGATCTCATAGAGCAGTACTTC. Encoded protein: CASSLGGDLIEQYF.

The chain is built from TRBV27 and TRBJ1-4; D gene uncertain. Trimming took 5 bases from V and 5 from J, leaving 12 bases between them. The CDR3 has 14 residues. Germline CDR1 reads MNHEY; CDR2 reads SMNVEV (reference sequence). Written as DNA, the CDR3 is TGTGCCAGCAGTCCTTCCACCTGGAATGAAAAACTGTTTTTT. Its translation is CASSPSTWNEKLFF.

This sequence joins TRBV7-2 and TRBJ2-3, with 10 bases lining up with TRBD2. Germline CDR1 reads SGHTA; CDR2 reads FQGNSA. The length of the CDR3 is 15 residues. V lost 5 bases, J lost 4 bases, and 6 bases stayed unmatched. In DNA form, the CDR3 reads TGTGCCAGCAGCCTTACTAGCGGGATACCAGATACGCAGTATTTT. Its protein product is CASSLTSGIPDTQYF.

The chain carries TRBV11-2 and TRBJ2-7; unclear D gene. From germline, CDR1 is SGHAT and CDR2 FQNNGV. With 4 bases removed from V and 4 bases from J, the gap between germline ends came to 8 bases. CDR3 length: 12 amino acids. CDR3 sequence: CASSSRLYEQYF. In DNA, the CDR3 is TGTGCCAGCAGCTCCCGATTATACGAGCAGTACTTC.

This clone has a single count. V gene TRBV11-2 combines with J gene TRBJ2-6; the match to TRBD1 covers 7 bases. V was clipped by 5 bases and J by 4 bases; unmatched bases: 17. Looked up from germline, CDR1 is SGHAT and CDR2 is FQNNGV. CDR3 size: 19 residues. DNA of the CDR3: TGTGCCAGCAGCCCAGGTTTGGGGCAGGGGGTATCAGGGGCCAACGTCCTGACTTTC. This sequence encodes CASSPGLGQGVSGANVLTF. Filled out from reference TRBV11-2 and TRBJ2-6, the complete variable domain reads EAGVAQSPRYKIIEKRQSVAFWCNPISGHATLYWYQQILGQGPKLLIQFQNNGVVDDSQLPKDRFSAERLKGVDSTLKIQPAKLEDSAVYLCASSPGLGQGVSGANVLTFGAGSRLTVL.

J is TRBJ2-1 and V is TRBV14, with TRBD2 matching over 11 bases. The CDR3 runs to 16 residues. V gave up 2 bases and J gave up 4 bases; unmatched junction bases: 4. CDR1 is SGHDN and CDR2 is FVKESK in the germline V gene. CDR3 sequence (DNA): TGTGCCAGCAGCCAAAAGACTAGCGGGATGTACAATGAGCAGTTCTTC. This encodes CASSQKTSGMYNEQFF.

This chain connects TRBV5-1 to TRBJ2-7; D is unresolved. V was trimmed by 1 base and J by 5 bases, leaving 13 bases between them. The CDR3 extends over 14 amino acids. Germline CDR1 reads SGHRS; CDR2 reads YFSETQ. CDR3: CASSLLLGRDEQYF. CDR3 coding DNA: TGCGCCAGCAGCTTGCTACTGGGTCGGGACGAGCAGTACTTC. Full variable domain (missing parts from reference TRBV5-1 and TRBJ2-7): KAGVTQTPRYLIKTRGQQVTLSCSPISGHRSVSWYQQTPGQGLQFLFEYFSETQRNKGNFPGRFSGRQFSNSRSEMNVSTLELGDSALYLCASSLLLGRDEQYFGPGTRLTVT.

J is TRBJ2-7 and V is TRBV6-5; weak D call: TRBD1 (6 bases). Germline CDR1 reads MNHEY; CDR2 reads SVGAGI. The CDR3 has 14 residues. Trimming shortened V by 2 bases and J by 2 bases, and 10 bases separated the two germline ends. For the CDR3, the DNA is TGTGCCAGCAGTTACGACAGGCGCCCCTACGAGCAGTACTTC. This codes for CASSYDRRPYEQYF.

The chain combines TRBV5-1 with TRBJ2-7; D may be TRBD1 or TRBD2 (6 bases each). This CDR3 is built from 14 residues. V was trimmed by 0 bases and J by 3 bases, leaving 10 bases between them. Germline values: CDR1 SGHRS, CDR2 YFSETQ. The CDR3 nucleotides are TGCGCCAGCAGCTTGGAGGGGGGAAGCTACGAGCAGTACTTC. It codes for CASSLEGGSYEQYF. The full variable domain, its missing parts supplied by reference TRBV5-1 and TRBJ2-7, is KAGVTQTPRYLIKTRGQQVTLSCSPISGHRSVSWYQQTPGQGLQFLFEYFSETQRNKGNFPGRFSGRQFSNSRSEMNVSTLELGDSALYLCASSLEGGSYEQYFGPGTRLTVT.

The chain uses TRBV30 and TRBJ1-1; the D gene is possibly TRBD1 (5 bases). This CDR3 has 11 amino acids. The germline V and J ends were trimmed by 4 bases and 7 bases, with 10 bases remaining between them. The germline CDR1 and CDR2 sequences are GTSNPN and SVGIG (reference sequence). The CDR3, as DNA: TGTGCCTGGATTTACACAGGTGAAGCTTTCTTT. Its protein is CAWIYTGEAFF.